Detailed here is one T cell receptor (beta chain). This clonotype was recorded at least ten times. Its antigen is not yet known. No much larger clone is present one base from it, and per-base qualities are unavailable. The data derive from a study of human T cells and chemical hapten exposure (dated by TCRdb to the early 2020s). With respect to the entire study: For sensitization, 2% DPC in acetone was applied to a roughly 2 cm by roughly 2 cm area of upper inner arm skin. Weekly therapeutic DPC doses were additionally applied to the scalp of patients throughout the roughly 22-week study period. Patch testing was performed on the upper back with Finn chambers containing 0.01% DPC, and the patch tests were scored after 6 days according to International Contact Dermatitis Research Group standards. The patient cohort, mostly female, included alopecia areata with under or over 50% scalp involvement, alopecia totalis and alopecia universalis. Libraries were pooled for sequencing, and per-sample TCR yields varied mainly because of small differences in library volumes within the pool. Peripheral blood TCR repertoire changes were tracked in vivo in alopecia patients during primary and secondary sensitization to the hapten diphenylcyclopropenone (DPC). Patient blood was sampled pre-sensitization (week 0) and at 2, 6 and about 24 weeks after DPC sensitization. Approximately 28 alopecia patients gave blood for TCR sequencing at one to four time points (pre-sensitization, 2, 6 and 24 weeks). Overall study outcomes, separate from this receptor: The number of TCRs above 1 in 1000 frequency did not change with DPC sensitization; there was no evidence of global repertoire structure alterations. Alopecia, a presumed autoimmune disease, was present in all patients, so the immune response of the patients might differ from that of healthy individuals. After repeated subsampling, the strength of the expansion versus patch-test correlation and the threshold at which it became significant changed. Significantly more large CDR3 similarity clusters were formed by expanded TCRs than by pre-sensitization or healthy control sets, consistent with antigen-driven responses. The number of PT1 expanded TCRs positively correlated with patch test score, significant at thresholds 8, 16 and 32 but not 4.

Reading from cysteine to phenylalanine, the CDR3 counts 17 amino acids. CDR3 DNA is the only sequence kept; it has 51 bases, read in frame from the first base. The germline V gene encodes CDR1 MNHEY and CDR2 SVGAGI. Trimmed from V: 5 bases; trimmed from J: 2 bases; junction bases lacking a gene match: 12. The library relied on RACE. The sample was run on a NextSeq 500. Library preparation attached unique molecular identifiers to individual cDNA molecules for quantitative, reproducible TCR counting. For every blood RNA sample, sequencing covered both the TCR alpha and TCR beta chains. As for the original processing: The median number of TCRs per sample was over 95,000, ranging from roughly 20,000 to 700,000. The Decombinator software suite was used to annotate the V, J and CDR3 of the TCR reads. For the PS versus PT1 abundance plots, all samples were subsampled to the same number of TCRs (28,000). Expanded TCRs were defined as absent before sensitization and observed at least eight times at the 2-week time point. Using fastp trimming at Q25 and MiXCR clonotype assembly, TCRdb reanalyzed the public sequencing data and kept in-frame beta chains. Records with the same CDR3 protein are collapsed into one entry carrying the most frequent genes and DNA. TCRdb, not the authors, supplied the V and J calls. The sample contains tens of thousands of distinct CDR3 sequences, 11% of them found a single time. Around 3.6% of the sample is in the top ten clones.

What the time point label conveys for this sample: patch test 3, about 24 weeks after DPC sensitization. The treatment or condition label, read with the paper, signifies: therapeutic diphenylcyclopropenone sensitization with weekly scalp DPC. Blood at each patch-test visit was drawn before the patch test was applied. Patients were considered eligible if aged 18 to 70, diagnosed with alopecia and deemed suitable for DPC therapy, and patients were excluded if pregnant. Total RNA was extracted from unfractionated whole blood collected in Tempus Blood RNA tubes. Here the sequenced sample was whole blood, taken in connection with sensitization to the hapten diphenylcyclopropenone (DPC). This clonotype was obtained from a woman aged 50 to 60 with alopecia areata. Some clones in this sample may be carry-over from other donors' samples. The chain links TRBV6-5 with TRBJ2-3; TRBD2 matches 8 bases in the middle. The base sequence is TGTGCCAGCAGTACCGGGAGGCTAGCGGGTTCCACAGATACGCAGTATTTT. This gives the protein CASSTGRLAGSTDTQYF.